What follows are 13 T cell receptor beta chains derived from one specimen sequenced in a study of CXCR3-negative and CXCR3-positive naive CD8 T cells. UMI-labeled TRB cDNA libraries were prepared by 5' RACE. From its re-call of the 5' RACE reads, TCRdb lists each CDR3 protein once, without DNA. This sample's table has 50,000 to 60,000 distinct CDR3 sequences. Sequences were obtained from naive CXCR3- CD8+ T cells from blood. The sample's subset: CD45RO-CCR7+CD27+CD95- naive CD8+ T cells lacking CXCR3 (TNR3-). These receptors were obtained from a human donor in good health. Some clones in this sample may be carry-over from other donors' samples.

The genes are TRBV7-8 and TRBJ2-1; TCRdb's assignment of TRBD1 cannot be checked, as there is no DNA. CDR3 length: 18 amino acids. CDR1 and CDR2 (germline): SGHVS, FQNEAQ. The CDR3 spells CASSRDGQQLSSYNEQFF. Drawing the rest from reference TRBV7-8 and TRBJ2-1, the complete variable domain is GAGVSQSPRYKVAKRGQDVALRCDPISGHVSLFWYQQALGQGPEFLTYFQNEAQLDKSGLPSDRFFAERPEGSVSTLKIQRTQQEDSAVYLCASSRDGQQLSSYNEQFFGPGTRLTVL.

This clonotype is medium-sized by frequency. The V call is TRBV4-1, the J call TRBJ2-1. The CDR3 consists of 13 residues. Germline lookup yields CDR1 MGHRA and CDR2 YSYEKL. The CDR3: CASSQGGSSEQFF.

This chain links TRBV20-1 with TRBJ1-4. Per the germline V gene, CDR1 is DFQATT and CDR2 is SNEGSKA (reference sequence). The CDR3 covers 13 residues. The CDR3 here is CSAFDTPNEKLFF.

This chain joins TRBV6-2 or TRBV6-3 and TRBJ2-7; as DNA is missing, the TRBD2 call by TCRdb cannot be tested. CDR3 length equals 14 residues. Germline V gene sequence: CDR1 MNHEY, CDR2 SVGEGT. CDR3 in amino acids: CASSWEGGIYEQYF.

The chain couples TRBV6-2 or TRBV6-3 to TRBJ2-1. Germline values: CDR1 MNHEY, CDR2 SVGEGT. This CDR3 is built from 16 residues. The CDR3 sequence: CASSYSGVSSYNEQFF.

The V call is TRBV7-7, the J call TRBJ2-1; TCRdb picks TRBD2, but there is no DNA to check that call. The V gene's germline CDR1 is SSHAT and CDR2 FNYEAQ (reference sequence). This CDR3 spans 17 amino acids. CDR3 loop: CASSPTLTSGVYNEQFF.

This chain uses TRBV4-1 with TRBJ1-5; the D call from TCRdb, TRBD1, cannot be confirmed without DNA. The CDR3 has 14 amino acids. Germline values: CDR1 MGHRA, CDR2 YSYEKL. This CDR3 is CASSQDRANQPQHF.

The genes are TRBV4-3 and TRBJ2-2; TCRdb returns TRBD1, unconfirmable since there is no DNA. The length of the CDR3 is 16 residues. Germline V gene lookup returns CDR1 LGHNA and CDR2 YSLEER. Here the CDR3 reads CASSQEHYGGTGELFF.

The chain carries TRBV11-2 and TRBJ2-3; TCRdb indicates TRBD2, and absent DNA this call remains unverified. Germline-derived CDR1 and CDR2 are SGHAT and FQNNGV. The CDR3 spans 16 residues. The CDR3 loop is CASTINIGGGPDTQYF. The variable domain in full, with the rest retrieved from reference TRBV11-2 and TRBJ2-3, is EAGVAQSPRYKIIEKRQSVAFWCNPISGHATLYWYQQILGQGPKLLIQFQNNGVVDDSQLPKDRFSAERLKGVDSTLKIQPAKLEDSAVYLCASTINIGGGPDTQYFGPGTRLTVL.

V usage is TRBV27 and J usage is TRBJ1-2; TCRdb's D call, TRBD1, is unchecked because there is no DNA. The CDR3 is 15 amino acids. Germline CDR1 MNHEY, CDR2 SMNVEV (reference sequence). The CDR3 sequence: CASSSDRDRIYGYTF.

The chain recombines TRBV28 with TRBJ2-3. Germline loops: CDR1 MDHEN, CDR2 SYDVKM. The CDR3 is made up of 11 amino acids. CDR3 in amino acids: CASSWVDTQYF. Based on the CDR3 plus reference TRBV28 and TRBJ2-3, the full variable domain is DVKVTQSSRYLVKRTGEKVFLECVQDMDHENMFWYRQDPGLGLRLIYFSYDVKMKEKGDIPEGYSVSREKKERFSLILESASTNQTSMYLCASSWVDTQYFGPGTRLTVL.

J is TRBJ2-3 and V is TRBV6-4; the TCRdb call, TRBD2, lacks DNA for checking. The CDR3 is made up of 16 amino acids. Germline assignment: CDR1 MRHNA and CDR2 SNTAGT. Here the CDR3 reads CASSEESGAGTDTQYF.

The chain joins TRBV28 to TRBJ2-7; with no DNA, the TCRdb D assignment of TRBD2 cannot be verified. Germline CDR1 reads MDHEN; CDR2 reads SYDVKM. The CDR3 extends over 16 amino acids. Here the CDR3 reads CASSPRTSGGSYEQYF.